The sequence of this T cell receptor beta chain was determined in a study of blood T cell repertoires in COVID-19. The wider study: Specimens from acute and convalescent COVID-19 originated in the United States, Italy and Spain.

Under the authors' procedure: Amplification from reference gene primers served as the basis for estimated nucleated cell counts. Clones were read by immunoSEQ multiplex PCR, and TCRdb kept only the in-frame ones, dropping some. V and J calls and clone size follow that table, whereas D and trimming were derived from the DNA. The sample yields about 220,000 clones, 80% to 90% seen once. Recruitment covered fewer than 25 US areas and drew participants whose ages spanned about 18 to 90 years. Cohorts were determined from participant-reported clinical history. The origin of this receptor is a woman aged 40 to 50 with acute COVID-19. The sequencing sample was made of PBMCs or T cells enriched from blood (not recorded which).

The CDR3 reads CASSSRTGNYNEQFF. The CDR3 coding sequence is TGTGCCAGCAGTTCTCGGACTGGCAACTACAATGAGCAGTTCTTC. This chain uses TRBV13 with TRBJ2-1; weak D call: TRBD2 (5 bases). Germline V lookup: CDR1 PRHDT, CDR2 FYEKMQ (reference sequence). The CDR3 is 15 residues long. The V end was cut by 6 bases, the J end by 3 bases, with 15 bases between.